The next 7 T cell receptor beta chains were all read from a single sample in a study of T cell responses to AZD1222 COVID-19 vaccine. Generated by immunoSEQ multiplex PCR, the TCRdb table keeps only in-frame clones and is missing some. The sample has around 78,000 clones, approximately 90% seen once; the top ten hold 4.5%. The sample here was peripheral blood, taken on day 0 of MenACWY control vaccination. The receptor source for this set is an adult in good health.

V and J are TRBV5-1 and TRBJ2-2; D possibly corresponds to TRBD1 (6 bases). Trimming removed 0 bases at V and 7 bases at J, with 13 bases between. CDR1 and CDR2 (germline): SGHRS, YFSETQ. The CDR3 covers 15 residues. CDR3 protein: CASSLVSGAVGELFF. The CDR3 bases are TGCGCCAGCAGCTTGGTTTCAGGGGCCGTCGGGGAGCTGTTTTTT. Full variable domain (missing parts from reference TRBV5-1 and TRBJ2-2): KAGVTQTPRYLIKTRGQQVTLSCSPISGHRSVSWYQQTPGQGLQFLFEYFSETQRNKGNFPGRFSGRQFSNSRSEMNVSTLELGDSALYLCASSLVSGAVGELFFGEGSRLTVL.

Only one count was recorded for this clone. The V gene is TRBV6-6, the J gene TRBJ1-1; possibly TRBD1 for D (6 bases). Germline values: CDR1 MNHNY, CDR2 SVGAGI (reference sequence). This CDR3 spans 13 amino acids. Trimming cost V 5 bases and J 1 base, with 8 bases left between them. CDR3 nucleotide sequence: TGTGCCAGCAGTGCACAGGGGAACACTGAAGCTTTCTTT. It encodes CASSAQGNTEAFF.

The chain employs TRBV24-1 and TRBJ1-5, with 7 bases lining up with TRBD1. With 6 bases clipped from V and 1 base from J, the junction kept 2 bases outside the gene matches. The CDR3 spans 14 residues. Germline lookup yields CDR1 KGHDR and CDR2 SFDVKD. CDR3 sequence (DNA): TGTGCCACCAGTTCAGGGGGAAGCAATCAGCCCCAGCATTTT. Protein product: CATSSGGSNQPQHF.

The chain recombines TRBV5-8 with TRBJ2-1; D gene ambiguous. Per germline, CDR1 SGHTS and CDR2 YDEGEE. V lost 1 base, J lost 7 bases, and 6 bases lay in between. The CDR3 extends over 12 amino acids. The CDR3 here is CASSLTWNEQFF. CDR3 nucleotide sequence: TGTGCCAGCAGCTTGACCTGGAATGAGCAGTTCTTC. The full variable domain, its missing parts supplied by reference TRBV5-8 and TRBJ2-1, is EAGVTQSPTHLIKTRGQQATLRCSPISGHTSVYWYQQALGLGLQFLLWYDEGEERNRGNFPPRFSGRQFPNYSSELNVNALELEDSALYLCASSLTWNEQFFGPGTRLTVL.

This clone was recorded once. V gene TRBV3-1 (or the pseudogene TRBV3-2) combines with J gene TRBJ2-2; D may be TRBD2 (6 bases). Trimming left V 0 bases short and J 4 bases short, with 12 bases between. The germline V gene has CDR1 LGHDT and CDR2 YNNKEL (reference sequence). This CDR3 region has 16 residues. For the CDR3, the DNA is TGTGCCAGCAGCCAAGATCGGGGGATTCGCACCGGGGAGCTGTTTTTT. Its translation: CASSQDRGIRTGELFF.

The rearrangement joins TRBV7-2 to TRBJ2-5, with D perhaps TRBD1 or TRBD2 (5 bases each). The CDR3 has 13 residues. Trimming left V 8 bases short and J 6 bases short, with 16 bases between. Germline V gene sequence: CDR1 SGHTA, CDR2 FQGNSA. CDR3 in DNA: TGTGCCAGCGGGGACGGAGTGGGGAAGACCCAGTACTTC. It is translated as CASGDGVGKTQYF.

V gene TRBV6-4 combines with J gene TRBJ2-1; the match to TRBD1 covers 11 bases. The CDR3 contains 16 residues. The trim removed 6 bases at V and 9 bases at J, leaving 13 bases unmatched. CDR1 and CDR2 (germline): MRHNA, SNTAGT. CDR3 coding DNA: TGTGCCAGCAGGCGAGCGGTGGGACAGGGGGGTGGTGAGCAGTTCTTC. Its protein is CASRRAVGQGGGEQFF.